The text below deals with one TCR beta chain. Patients in Seattle were enrolled during active infection, then followed longitudinally. This entry is derived from a study of blood T cell repertoires in COVID-19. Overall study: Researchers got acute and convalescent COVID-19 samples from the United States, Italy and Spain. In each case, the material was cDNA or gDNA derived from T cells, B-cell-depleted T cells, or PBMCs.

Repertoires were generated with immunoSEQ multiplex PCR, while TCRdb's copy carries only in-frame clones and drops some. This table has 200,000 to 250,000 clones, approximately 90% appearing once. This receptor was obtained from a man between 60 and 70 years old with COVID-19, enrolled during active disease. The specimen was peripheral blood.

The CDR3 DNA is TGCAGTGCTAGTGGGCCCCGACAGGGCTATGAGACCCAGTACTTC. Translating it yields CSASGPRQGYETQYF. The V gene is TRBV20-1, the J gene TRBJ2-5, with 7 positions matching TRBD1. The CDR3 spans 15 residues. Germline lookup yields CDR1 DFQATT and CDR2 SNEGSKA (reference sequence). With V trimmed by 3 bases and J by 5 bases, 12 bases remained unmatched.